This is a list of T cell receptor beta chains from one sample in a study of T-cell reconstitution after alpha-beta-depleted transplantation in children. TCRdb independently ran MiXCR on the PCR reads; one entry per CDR3 protein. Among 230,000 or so distinct CDR3 sequences listed, around 12% were seen once. Material: PBMCs from the stem cell graft donor, obtained from the stem cell graft. Source of these receptors: a human donor who donated a stem cell graft to a child with acute lymphoblastic leukemia. The CDR3 runs from the conserved cysteine through the conserved F or W. The order of the fields is V gene, CDR3 length, D gene, clone size, J gene, CDR3 DNA, CDR3 protein. A D gene is named only where the DNA matches it firmly. Clone size, where shown, is once, few, many, or a class for clones that have expanded.

v_gene: TRBV4-2; len: 13; d_gene: NA; abundance: many; j_gene: TRBJ1-3; CDR3nt: TGTGCCAGCGCATCGGGCTCTGGAAACACCATATATTTT; CDR3aa: CASASGSGNTIYF
v_gene: TRBV29-1; len: 13; d_gene: NA; abundance: many; j_gene: TRBJ2-5; CDR3nt: TGCAGCGTTGAAGAGGACTTTGGCCTAACCCAGTACTTC; CDR3aa: CSVEEDFGLTQYF
v_gene: TRBV6-5; len: 16; d_gene: NA; abundance: few; j_gene: TRBJ2-7; CDR3nt: TGTGCCAGCAGTTACTCGAGGCTAGCGCTGACCTACGAGCAGTACTTC; CDR3aa: CASSYSRLALTYEQYF
v_gene: TRBV5-6; len: 14; d_gene: TRBD1; abundance: many; j_gene: TRBJ2-7; CDR3nt: TGTGCCAGCACCAGGACAGGGTCTTCCTACGAGCAGTACTTC; CDR3aa: CASTRTGSSYEQYF
v_gene: TRBV20-1; len: 15; d_gene: TRBD1; abundance: many; j_gene: TRBJ2-7; CDR3nt: TGCAGTGCTAGAGGGTTCCGGGACAGCTCCTACGAGCAGTACTTC; CDR3aa: CSARGFRDSSYEQYF
v_gene: TRBV25-1; len: 14; d_gene: NA; abundance: many; j_gene: TRBJ1-1; CDR3nt: TGTGCCAGCAGTGATGCAGGGAGGAACACTGAAGCTTTCTTT; CDR3aa: CASSDAGRNTEAFF
v_gene: TRBV9; len: 15; d_gene: NA; abundance: many; j_gene: TRBJ2-2; CDR3nt: TGTGCCAGCACTACAGGGGGGGCCCTCACCGGGGAGCTGTTTTTT; CDR3aa: CASTTGGALTGELFF
v_gene: TRBV10-2; len: 11; d_gene: NA; abundance: many; j_gene: TRBJ1-2; CDR3nt: TGCGCCAGCAGTGACTCCGCGGGCTACACCTTC; CDR3aa: CASSDSAGYTF
v_gene: TRBV5-1; len: 15; d_gene: NA; abundance: many; j_gene: TRBJ1-5; CDR3nt: TGCGCCAGCAGCTTGGGGGCAGGAAGCAATCAGCCCCAGCATTTT; CDR3aa: CASSLGAGSNQPQHF
v_gene: TRBV7-2; len: 13; d_gene: TRBD2; abundance: many; j_gene: TRBJ2-1; CDR3nt: TGTGCCAGCAGCTTCCGGGGAGGGTATGAGCAGTTCTTC; CDR3aa: CASSFRGGYEQFF
v_gene: TRBV4-2; len: 12; d_gene: NA; abundance: few; j_gene: TRBJ2-2; CDR3nt: TGTGCCAGCAGCTACCACCCCGGGGAGCTGTTTTTT; CDR3aa: CASSYHPGELFF
v_gene: TRBV6-2/TRBV6-3; len: 14; d_gene: TRBD1; abundance: many; j_gene: TRBJ2-7; CDR3nt: TGTGCCAGCAGATTGACAGGGAACTACTACGAGCAGTACTTC; CDR3aa: CASRLTGNYYEQYF
v_gene: TRBV4-3; len: 15; d_gene: NA; abundance: many; j_gene: TRBJ1-2; CDR3nt: TGCGCCAGCAGCCAAGATAGGCAGGGAGGCTATGGCTACACCTTC; CDR3aa: CASSQDRQGGYGYTF
v_gene: TRBV4-2; len: 13; d_gene: NA; abundance: NA; j_gene: TRBJ2-7; CDR3nt: TGTGCCAGCAGCCAAGATCAAGGCCACGAGCAGTACTTC; CDR3aa: CASSQDQGHEQYF
v_gene: TRBV29-1; len: 11; d_gene: NA; abundance: many; j_gene: TRBJ2-7; CDR3nt: TGCAGCGCCGGTGGAGGCTACGAGCAGTACTTC; CDR3aa: CSAGGGYEQYF
v_gene: TRBV28; len: 16; d_gene: NA; abundance: many; j_gene: TRBJ2-1; CDR3nt: TGTGCCAGCAGAGGCAGGCCAGCGGCAATTTACAATGAGCAGTTCTTC; CDR3aa: CASRGRPAAIYNEQFF
v_gene: TRBV10-2; len: 15; d_gene: NA; abundance: many; j_gene: TRBJ2-1; CDR3nt: TGCGCCAGCAGTGACCCTGTTTTGGGTTCCAATGAGCAGTTCTTC; CDR3aa: CASSDPVLGSNEQFF
v_gene: TRBV4-3; len: 17; d_gene: TRBD2; abundance: many; j_gene: TRBJ2-3; CDR3nt: TGCGCCAGCAGCCTCAGCCACAGCGGGAGGGCAGCAGATACGCAGTATTTT; CDR3aa: CASSLSHSGRAADTQYF
v_gene: TRBV5-5; len: 14; d_gene: NA; abundance: many; j_gene: TRBJ2-3; CDR3nt: TGTGCCAGCAGTCCGGCCGGGCCCACCAAGACGCAGTATTTT; CDR3aa: CASSPAGPTKTQYF
v_gene: TRBV29-1; len: 12; d_gene: NA; abundance: many; j_gene: TRBJ2-2; CDR3nt: TGCAGTGCAACCTGGACCACCGGGGAGCTGTTTTTT; CDR3aa: CSATWTTGELFF
v_gene: TRBV5-4; len: 13; d_gene: NA; abundance: NA; j_gene: TRBJ2-7; CDR3nt: TGTGCCAGCAGCTCGAACTGGGCCTACGAGCAGTACTTC; CDR3aa: CASSSNWAYEQYF
v_gene: TRBV4-2; len: 14; d_gene: NA; abundance: NA; j_gene: TRBJ2-2; CDR3nt: TGTGCCAGCAGCCTTGGGATGTGGTCCGGGGAGCTGTTTTTT; CDR3aa: CASSLGMWSGELFF
v_gene: TRBV11-1; len: 18; d_gene: NA; abundance: many; j_gene: TRBJ2-2; CDR3nt: TGTGCCAGCAGCTTAATCGGAGTGCGGGGGCGGAACACCGGGGAGCTGTTTTTT; CDR3aa: CASSLIGVRGRNTGELFF
v_gene: TRBV7-8; len: 15; d_gene: TRBD1; abundance: many; j_gene: TRBJ2-1; CDR3nt: TGTGCCAGCAGCTTAGGACAGGGTCCCCCCGATGAGCAGTTCTTC; CDR3aa: CASSLGQGPPDEQFF
v_gene: TRBV4-3; len: 19; d_gene: TRBD2; abundance: many; j_gene: TRBJ2-7; CDR3nt: TGCGCCAGCAGCCAAGAATCGCCGGGACTAGTAACTTCCTCGTACGAGCAGTACTTC; CDR3aa: CASSQESPGLVTSSYEQYF
v_gene: TRBV6-5; len: 15; d_gene: TRBD1; abundance: many; j_gene: TRBJ1-3; CDR3nt: TGTGCCAGCAGTTCTGGACAGGCCTCTGGAAACACCATATATTTT; CDR3aa: CASSSGQASGNTIYF
v_gene: TRBV29-1; len: 13; d_gene: TRBD1; abundance: few; j_gene: TRBJ2-7; CDR3nt: TGCAGCGCGGTGACAGGGGTGACATCCGAGCAGTACTTC; CDR3aa: CSAVTGVTSEQYF